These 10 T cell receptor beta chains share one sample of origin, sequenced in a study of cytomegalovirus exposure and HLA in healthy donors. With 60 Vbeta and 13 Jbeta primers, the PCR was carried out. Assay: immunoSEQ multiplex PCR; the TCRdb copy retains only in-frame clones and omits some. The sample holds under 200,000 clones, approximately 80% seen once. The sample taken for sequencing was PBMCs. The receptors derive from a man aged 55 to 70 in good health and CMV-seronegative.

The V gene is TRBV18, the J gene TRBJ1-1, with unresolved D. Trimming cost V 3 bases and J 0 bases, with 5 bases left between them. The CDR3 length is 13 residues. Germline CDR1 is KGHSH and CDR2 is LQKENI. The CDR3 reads CASSPAVNTEAFF. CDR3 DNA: TGTGCCAGCTCACCGGCCGTGAACACTGAAGCTTTCTTT.

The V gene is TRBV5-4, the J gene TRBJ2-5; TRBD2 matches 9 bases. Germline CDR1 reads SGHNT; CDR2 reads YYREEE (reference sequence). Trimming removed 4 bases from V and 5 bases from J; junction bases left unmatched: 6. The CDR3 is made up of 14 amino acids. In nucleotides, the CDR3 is TGTGCCAGCAGCACCGGGACTAGCATCGAGACCCAGTACTTC. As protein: CASSTGTSIETQYF.

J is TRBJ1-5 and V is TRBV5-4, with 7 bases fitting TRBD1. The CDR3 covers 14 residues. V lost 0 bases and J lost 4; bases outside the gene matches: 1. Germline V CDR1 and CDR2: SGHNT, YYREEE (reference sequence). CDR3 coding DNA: TGTGCCAGCAGCTTGGACAGGGGTAATCAGCCCCAGCATTTT. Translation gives CASSLDRGNQPQHF.

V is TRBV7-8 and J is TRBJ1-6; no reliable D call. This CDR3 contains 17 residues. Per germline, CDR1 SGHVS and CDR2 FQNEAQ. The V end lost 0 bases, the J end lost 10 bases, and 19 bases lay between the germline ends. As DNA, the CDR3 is TGTGCCAGCAGCTTAGCCTCCGCTAGCCTAGTGGGATCACCCCTCCACTTT. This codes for CASSLASASLVGSPLHF.

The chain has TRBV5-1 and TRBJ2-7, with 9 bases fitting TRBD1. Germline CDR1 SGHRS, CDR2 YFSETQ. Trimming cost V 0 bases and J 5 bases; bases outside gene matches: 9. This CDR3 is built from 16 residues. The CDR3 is CASSLEMGQGSNEQYF. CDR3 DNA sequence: TGCGCCAGCAGCTTGGAAATGGGACAGGGAAGTAACGAGCAGTACTTC.

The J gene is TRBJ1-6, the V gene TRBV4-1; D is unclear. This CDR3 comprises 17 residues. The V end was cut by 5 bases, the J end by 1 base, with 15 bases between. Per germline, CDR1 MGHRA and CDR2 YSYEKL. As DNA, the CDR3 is TGCGCCAGCAGCTACGAGGGTACTCGGTCCTATAATTCACCCCTCCACTTT. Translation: CASSYEGTRSYNSPLHF.

DNA for the CDR3: TGCGCCAGCAGCAAAGTTTTAGCGGGAGGGACAGATACGCAGTATTTT. Amino acid sequence: CASSKVLAGGTDTQYF. V gene TRBV5-1 combines with J gene TRBJ2-3, with 11 bases lining up with TRBD2. V shed 4 bases and J 3 bases; nucleotides not matched to a gene: 7. This CDR3 spans 16 amino acids. Germline V gene sequence: CDR1 SGHRS, CDR2 YFSETQ.

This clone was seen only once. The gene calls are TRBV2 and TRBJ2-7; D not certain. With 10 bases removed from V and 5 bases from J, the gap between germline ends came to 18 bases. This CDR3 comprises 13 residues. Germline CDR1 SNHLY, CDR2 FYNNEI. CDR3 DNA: TGTGCCACCCAAGAGGTACTTGTTGACGAGCAGTACTTC. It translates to CATQEVLVDEQYF.

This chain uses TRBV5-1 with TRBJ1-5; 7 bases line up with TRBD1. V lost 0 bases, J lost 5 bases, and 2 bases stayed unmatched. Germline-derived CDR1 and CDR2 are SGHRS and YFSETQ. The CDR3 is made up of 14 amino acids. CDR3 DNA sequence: TGCGCCAGCAGCTTGGGACAGGGCGATCAGCCCCAGCATTTT. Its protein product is CASSLGQGDQPQHF.

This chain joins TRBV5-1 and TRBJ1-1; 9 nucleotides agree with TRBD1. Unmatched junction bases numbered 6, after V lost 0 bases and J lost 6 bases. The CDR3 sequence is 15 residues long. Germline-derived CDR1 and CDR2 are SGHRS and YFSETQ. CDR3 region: CASSLEGQGTPEAFF. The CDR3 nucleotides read TGCGCCAGCAGCTTGGAGGGACAGGGAACCCCTGAAGCTTTCTTT.